This entry is about one T cell receptor beta chain. No cognate antigen has been identified for it. No base quality information exists; no much larger clone differs at one position. In the study, sorted CD4+ and CD8+ blood T cells from patients with severe aplastic anemia and from healthy subjects underwent deep sequencing of TCR repertoires. Ficoll-Paque density gradient centrifugation was used to isolate peripheral blood mononuclear cells. Before DNA was extracted, CD4+ and CD8+ T cells were sorted using either FACS or magnetic beads. From its cysteine to its phenylalanine, the CDR3 spans 14 amino acids. The only DNA kept is the CDR3, 42 bases in frame from the first base. As encoded in the germline V gene (reference sequence), CDR1 is LNHDA while CDR2 is SQIVND. V sheds 4 bases and J sheds 4 bases, leaving 10 bases between their ends. Profiling of TCR beta VDJ combinations and CDR3 sequences used genomic DNA as the template. TCR repertoire sequencing was run on an Illumina HiSeq 2000. The authors' analysis ran thus. TRBV/TRBJ rearrangement plots, CDR3 size and DJ length profiles, and Simpson's diversity index were used to evaluate the repertoires. Whichever DNA sequence was most abundant in the deep sequencing data was defined as the immunodominant clone. CDR3 amino acid sequences were screened for sharing across subjects and were compared with published repertoires and the VDJdb database. In-frame beta chains were kept once TCRdb had trimmed the public reads at Q25 with fastp and called clones with MiXCR. Under each unique CDR3 protein, matching rows form one entry showing the most common genes and DNA. V and J calls and clone size were set by TCRdb, not the authors. The sample contains tens of thousands of distinct CDR3 sequences, about two thirds of them found a single time. Less than 25% of the sample comes from the top ten.

The source of the sample is a study of CD8+CD57+ T cells in acquired aplastic anemia (dated by TCRdb to 2016 to 2018). Turning to the overall study: Extracted DNA from sorted CD4+ and CD8+ cells averaged about 3 ug, ranging from roughly 0.2 to 30 ug. An average of approximately 10 million reads for CD4+ cells and roughly 12 million reads for CD8+ cells was obtained from healthy donor samples.

The paper's findings and limits, for the study overall: Patients and healthy controls showed no significant difference in CD8+ Simpson's diversity (P=0.060). Around 30 CD8+ CDR3 sequences were shared between patients and controls but appeared highly expressed in patients and within their immunodominant clones.

The chain joins TRBV19 to TRBJ2-2, with no D gene named confidently. This TCR was recovered from a human donor in good health, serving as a control. Sequences were obtained from sorted CD4+, CD8+, or CD8+CD57+ T cells (not recorded which) from PBMCs. The CDR3 is CASSRQSGTGELFF. DNA sequence: TGTGCCAGTAGTAGGCAGTCGGGCACCGGGGAGCTGTTTTTT.